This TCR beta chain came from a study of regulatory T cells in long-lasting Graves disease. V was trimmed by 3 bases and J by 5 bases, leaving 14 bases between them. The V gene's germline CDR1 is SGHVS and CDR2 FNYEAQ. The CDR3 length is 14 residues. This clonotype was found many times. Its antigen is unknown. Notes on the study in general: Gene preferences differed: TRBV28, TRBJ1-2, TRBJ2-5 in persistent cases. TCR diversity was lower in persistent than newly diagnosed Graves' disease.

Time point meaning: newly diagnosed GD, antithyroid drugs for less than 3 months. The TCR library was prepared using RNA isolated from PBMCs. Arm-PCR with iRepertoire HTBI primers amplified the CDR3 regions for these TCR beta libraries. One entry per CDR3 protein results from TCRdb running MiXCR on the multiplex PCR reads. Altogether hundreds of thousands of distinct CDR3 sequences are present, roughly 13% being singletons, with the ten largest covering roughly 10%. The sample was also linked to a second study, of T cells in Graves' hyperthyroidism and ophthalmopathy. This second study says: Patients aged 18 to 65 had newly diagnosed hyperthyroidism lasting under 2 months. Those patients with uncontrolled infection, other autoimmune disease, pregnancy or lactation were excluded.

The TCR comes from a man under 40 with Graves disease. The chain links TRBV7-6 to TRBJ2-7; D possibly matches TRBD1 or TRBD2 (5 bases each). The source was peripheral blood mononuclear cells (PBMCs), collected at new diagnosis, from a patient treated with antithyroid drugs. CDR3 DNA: TGTGCCAGCAGCTTTGGGGGACCAGGCGACGAGCAGTACTTC. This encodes CASSFGGPGDEQYF.